These 8 T cell receptor beta chains share one sample of origin, sequenced in a study of OX40 agonist ivuxolimab in advanced cancers. This table comes from immunoSEQ multiplex PCR, and its TCRdb copy is limited to in-frame clones, with some not included. In the table there are some 100,000 clones, 80% to 90% of which are singletons. The sequences come from CD4+ or CD8+ T cells sorted from blood, collected in a trial of the OX40 agonist ivuxolimab. These TCRs come from an adult with an advanced solid tumor such as melanoma, head and neck, liver or kidney cancer.

J is TRBJ1-1 and V is TRBV5-1; 7 positions agree with TRBD1. V lost 2 bases, J lost 1 base, and 8 bases stayed unmatched. This CDR3 is 16 amino acids long. Germline lookup yields CDR1 SGHRS and CDR2 YFSETQ. Here the CDR3 DNA reads TGCGCCAGCAGCTTCACGACCGGGACAGAGAACACTGAAGCTTTCTTT. Encoded protein: CASSFTTGTENTEAFF.

The chain links TRBV9 to TRBJ1-3; no clear D gene. CDR1 is SGDLS, CDR2 YYNGEE, per germline. V was shortened by 5 bases and J by 1 base, with 7 bases between the two germline ends. CDR3 length equals 13 residues. The CDR3 protein is CASRLGSGNTIYF. The CDR3 coding sequence is TGTGCCAGCAGGCTGGGGTCTGGAAACACCATATATTTT.

The chain links TRBV10-3 to TRBJ2-3; TRBD2 matches 9 bases. Per germline, CDR1 ENHRY and CDR2 SYGVKD. The CDR3 totals 13 residues. Losses at the gene ends were 7 bases for V and 3 bases for J; bases not matched to a gene: 2. The CDR3 DNA sequence: TGTGCCATCACCGCGGGAGGGACAGATACGCAGTATTTT. Protein sequence: CAITAGGTDTQYF.

The chain couples TRBV27 to TRBJ2-6, with TRBD2 as a possible D gene (7 bases). V was trimmed by 0 bases and J by 1 base, leaving 13 bases between them. Germline CDR1 reads MNHEY; CDR2 reads SMNVEV (reference sequence). CDR3 size: 18 residues. CDR3 sequence: CASSLSGGELSGANVLTF. The CDR3 DNA is TGTGCCAGCAGTTTATCAGGGGGGGAACTGTCTGGGGCCAACGTCCTGACTTTC.

V gene TRBV5-1 combines with J gene TRBJ2-3, with TRBD2 matching over 8 bases. This CDR3 contains 15 residues. Germline values: CDR1 SGHRS, CDR2 YFSETQ. J gave up 4 bases and V 4 bases, and 8 bases lay outside the gene matches. The CDR3 reads CASSLDSGSADTQYF. The CDR3 coding sequence is TGCGCCAGCAGCCTGGACAGCGGGAGCGCAGATACGCAGTATTTT.

This sequence joins TRBV5-1 and TRBJ2-1, with a weak D call TRBD1 (6 bases). CDR1 is SGHRS, CDR2 YFSETQ, per germline. The ends were cut back, 2 bases at V and 12 bases at J, with 9 bases in the middle. This CDR3 contains 11 residues. CDR3 nucleotide sequence: TGCGCCAGCAGCTTCGGACAGTTGCAGTTCTTC. Its protein is CASSFGQLQFF.

The chain links TRBV19 to TRBJ1-5; D unresolved. The V gene lost 1 base and the J gene lost 2 bases, with 6 bases spanning the gap. CDR1 and CDR2 from the germline V gene are LNHDA and SQIVND (reference sequence). The length of the CDR3 is 14 residues. For the CDR3, the DNA is TGTGCCAGTAGTATAGTAGACGGCAATCAGCCCCAGCATTTT. It yields the protein CASSIVDGNQPQHF.

The chain is built from TRBV14 and TRBJ2-1; 14 bases line up with TRBD2. The J segment lost 10 bases and the V segment lost 3 bases, leaving 14 bases of the junction unmatched. The CDR3 consists of 18 residues. Germline CDR1 SGHDN, CDR2 FVKESK. CDR3: CASSQLTTGTSGRREQFF. CDR3 nucleotide sequence: TGTGCCAGCAGCCAGCTGACAACCGGGACTAGCGGGAGAAGGGAGCAGTTCTTC.